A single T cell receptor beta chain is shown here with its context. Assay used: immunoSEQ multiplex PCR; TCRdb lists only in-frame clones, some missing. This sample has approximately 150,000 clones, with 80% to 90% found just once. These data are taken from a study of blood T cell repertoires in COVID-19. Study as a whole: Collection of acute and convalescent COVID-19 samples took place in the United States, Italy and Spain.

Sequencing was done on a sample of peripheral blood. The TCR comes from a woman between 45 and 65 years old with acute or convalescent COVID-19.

CDR3 nucleotide sequence: TGTGCCAGCAGTTTACCTGCCCAGGGGGAGCAGTACTTC. Translating gives CASSLPAQGEQYF. V gene TRBV28 combines with J gene TRBJ2-7, with D tentatively TRBD1 (6 bases). Germline values: CDR1 MDHEN, CDR2 SYDVKM. CDR3 length: 13 residues. V lost 2 bases, J lost 7 bases, and 12 bases lay in between.